One and the same sample provided the 18 T cell receptor beta chains below, sequenced in a study of blood T cell repertoires in COVID-19. Sequencing was performed with immunoSEQ multiplex PCR; in TCRdb, only in-frame clones are kept and a portion is missing. The sample contains 350,000 to 450,000 clones, 75% to 90% of which appear only once. Sequencing was done on a sample of PBMCs or T cells enriched from blood (not recorded which). The source of these receptors is a woman in her 50s who had recovered from COVID-19.

Written as DNA, the CDR3 is TGTGCCAGCAGTTCCCCCACTCTCACCGGGGAGACCCAGTACTTC. Translation: CASSSPTLTGETQYF. J is TRBJ2-5 and V is TRBV6-2 or TRBV6-3; D not resolved. Trimming took 4 bases from V and 5 from J, leaving 17 bases between them. CDR3 size: 15 residues. CDR1 is MNHEY and CDR2 is SVGEGT in the germline V gene.

The chain is built from TRBV10-3 and TRBJ2-1, with D maybe TRBD2 (6 bases). The germline V gene encodes CDR1 ENHRY and CDR2 SYGVKD. The CDR3 sequence is 12 residues long. V was clipped by 6 bases and J by 6 bases, with 9 bases between them. The CDR3 sequence: CAISQTSNEQFF. CDR3 coding DNA: TGTGCCATCAGCCAGACTAGCAATGAGCAGTTCTTC.

The CDR3 protein is CALSTLAGGNTIYF. The DNA of the CDR3 is TGTGCCCTTTCGACCCTCGCGGGTGGAAACACCATATATTTT. This sequence joins TRBV30 and TRBJ1-3; D call uncertain. Germline V gene data show CDR1 as GTSNPN and CDR2 as SVGIG (reference sequence). With 8 bases removed from V and 3 bases from J, the gap between germline ends came to 17 bases. CDR3 size: 14 residues. The entire variable domain, with the rest obtained from reference TRBV30 and TRBJ1-3, is as follows: SQTIHQWPATLVQPVGSPLSLECTVEGTSNPNLYWYRQAAGRGLQLLFYSVGIGQISSEVPQNLSASRPQDRQFILSSKKLLLSDSGFYLCALSTLAGGNTIYFGEGSWLTVV.

This chain uses TRBV6-5 with TRBJ2-7; TRBD2 matches at 13 bases. In germline, CDR1 is MNHEY, CDR2 SVGAGI. CDR3 length: 15 residues. After removal of 6 bases from V and 3 bases from J, the junction contained 5 bases not matched to a gene. The CDR3 bases are TGTGCCAGCAGACCGGGACTAGCGGGGAACTACGAGCAGTACTTC. Translating it yields CASRPGLAGNYEQYF.

This chain uses TRBV9 with TRBJ2-1, with D possibly matching TRBD2 (6 bases). The germline V and J ends were trimmed by 6 bases and 7 bases, with 20 bases remaining between them. The CDR3 extends over 15 amino acids. CDR1 is SGDLS, CDR2 YYNGEE, per germline. Here the CDR3 reads CASNIPGLGSNEQFF. CDR3 bases: TGTGCCAGCAACATACCGGGACTGGGGTCTAATGAGCAGTTCTTC.

V gene TRBV11-2 combines with J gene TRBJ2-1; 12 positions agree with TRBD2. V was pared by 5 bases and J by 9 bases, with 11 bases of the junction left unmatched. The V gene's germline CDR1 is SGHAT and CDR2 FQNNGV. The CDR3 sequence is 16 residues long. The CDR3 DNA follows: TGTGCCAGCAGCCCTCTTCGACTAGCGGGGGTTAGTGAGCAGTTCTTC. This codes for CASSPLRLAGVSEQFF.

This clone was recorded many times. The rearrangement links TRBV5-1 to TRBJ2-7, with D unclear. Deletions cut 0 bases from V and 2 bases from J, with 12 bases between. CDR1 SGHRS and CDR2 YFSETQ come from the germline V gene. The CDR3 covers 15 residues. The CDR3 DNA sequence: TGCGCCAGCAGCTTGGAGTCGACAAAAACCTACGAGCAGTACTTC. It yields the protein CASSLESTKTYEQYF.

The chain joins TRBV9 to TRBJ1-4; TRBD1 aligns across 7 bases. This CDR3 contains 13 residues. Looked up from germline, CDR1 is SGDLS and CDR2 is YYNGEE. V was clipped by 4 bases and J by 6 bases; unmatched bases: 3. The CDR3 DNA is TGTGCCAGCAGCACCACAGGGGATGAAAAACTGTTTTTT. This gives the protein CASSTTGDEKLFF.

This chain links TRBV30 with TRBJ2-7; D is uncertain. The germline CDR1 and CDR2 sequences are GTSNPN and SVGIG (reference sequence). The CDR3 runs to 13 residues. The V end lost 2 bases, the J end lost 9 bases, and 17 bases lay between the germline ends. CDR3 protein: CAWSPLLATGQYF. CDR3 in DNA: TGTGCCTGGAGTCCCCTTTTGGCAACGGGGCAGTACTTC.

The gene calls are TRBV30 and TRBJ2-7; TRBD1 is a possible D gene (5 bases). Germline loops: CDR1 GTSNPN, CDR2 SVGIG (reference sequence). Trimming took off 8 bases at V and 1 base at J, with 18 bases between the two ends. This CDR3 region has 14 residues. The CDR3 region is CAASSGRESYEQYF. The DNA for the CDR3 is TGTGCCGCCAGTTCGGGCAGGGAATCCTACGAGCAGTACTTC.

V and J are TRBV29-1 and TRBJ1-1, with TRBD1 as a possible D gene (6 bases). With 5 bases removed from V and 4 bases from J, the gap between germline ends came to 17 bases. The CDR3 spans 14 residues. Germline V gene sequence: CDR1 SQVTM, CDR2 ANQGSEA. CDR3 sequence (DNA): TGCAGCGTTTTACCCCAGGGGACGGGCACTGAAGCTTTCTTT. Its translation: CSVLPQGTGTEAFF.

The chain employs TRBV7-2 and TRBJ2-3; 13 bases line up with TRBD2. With 5 bases clipped from V and 2 bases from J, the junction kept 4 bases outside the gene matches. CDR1 is SGHTA and CDR2 is FQGNSA in the germline V gene. The CDR3 has 16 residues. The CDR3 protein is CASSVGTSGITDTQYF. The CDR3 DNA reads as TGTGCCAGCAGCGTTGGGACTAGCGGGATCACAGATACGCAGTATTTT.

As regards this clone: One end of the junction fails to match germline, which may point to a read error. CDR3 sequence (DNA): TGTGCCACCAGCTCCCGTAACTACGAGCCAAGCGCCTTC. This sequence encodes CATSSRNYEPSAF. The chain combines TRBV15 with TRBJ1-2; D is uncertain. The germline CDR1 and CDR2 sequences are LNHNV and YYDKDF (reference sequence). This CDR3 is built from 13 residues.

The chain is built from TRBV7-6 and TRBJ2-3; 8 bases align to TRBD2. The CDR3 consists of 18 residues. V shed 3 bases and J 4 bases; nucleotides not matched to a gene: 15. The germline gives CDR1 SGHVS, CDR2 FNYEAQ. The CDR3 DNA reads as TGTGCCAGCAGCTTTTTCCCCCCCCAGCGGGAGTTCCCAGATACGCAGTATTTT. Translated: CASSFFPPQREFPDTQYF.

This clone was detected ten times or more. Germline is not matched at one junction end, which may reflect a read error. The rearrangement uses TRBV7-7 and TRBJ1-4; possibly TRBD1 for D (5 bases). CDR1 and CDR2 from the germline V gene are SSHAT and FNYEAQ (reference sequence). This CDR3 has 15 amino acids. This CDR3 reads CASSPGLSTNEKLFF. The CDR3 bases are TGTGCTAGCAGCCCAGGGCTTTCAACTAATGAAAAACTGTTTTTT.

The chain carries TRBV9 and TRBJ2-1; 12 bases are a match to TRBD2. The CDR3 sequence is 16 residues long. The V gene's germline CDR1 is SGDLS and CDR2 YYNGEE. The junction had 9 bases not matched to a gene; V was cut back by 3 bases and J by 8 bases. CDR3 DNA: TGTGCCAGCAGCGCCAGACTAGCGGGAGTGTCTGATGAGCAGTTCTTC. Its translation is CASSARLAGVSDEQFF.

The CDR3 DNA reads TGTGCCAGCAGCCAGTTAGCGGGTACCTACGAGCAGTACTTC. Its translation: CASSQLAGTYEQYF. V is TRBV3-1 (or the pseudogene TRBV3-2) and J is TRBJ2-7; TRBD2 matches 7 bases. CDR3 size: 14 residues. V lost 3 bases, J lost 2 bases, and 4 bases stayed unmatched. Looked up from germline, CDR1 is LGHDT and CDR2 is YNNKEL (reference sequence).

The chain links TRBV7-9 to TRBJ1-4; no clear D. V shed 5 bases and J shed 7 bases, with 20 bases lying between them. The CDR3 has 16 residues. Germline V gives CDR1 SEHNR, CDR2 FQNEAQ (reference sequence). CDR3 in amino acids: CASSPIGLPRGEKLFF. The CDR3 bases are TGTGCCAGCAGCCCTATAGGTTTGCCGCGGGGTGAAAAACTGTTTTTT.